These T cell receptor beta chains were read from a single sample in a study of chemoradiotherapy in HPV16-positive cancers. Profiling relied on immunoSEQ multiplex PCR, and the TCRdb table lists in-frame clones only, not all of them. The repertoire has 5,800 or so clones, approximately 90% of them found once; the top ten carry roughly 20%. Sequenced here: blood, sampled from a patient who underwent chemoradiotherapy. The receptors here all came from a human donor with HPV-associated anogenital cancer. Each CDR3 is given without its conserved first and last residue. D genes are given only for firm matches.

j_call | d_call | cdr3_length | v_call | cdr3_aa
TRBJ1-6 | TRBD1 | 14 | TRBV4-2 | ASSPSGTGENSPLH
TRBJ1-4 | . | 11 | TRBV29-1 | SVATATNEKLF
TRBJ2-7 | TRBD2 | 13 | TRBV7-2 | ASSLSVAGGYEQY
TRBJ2-1 | TRBD2 | 14 | TRBV28 | ASSLSGGRRYNEQF
TRBJ2-1 | . | 14 | TRBV7-9 | ATNTLWGGLKHEQF
TRBJ1-1 | . | 13 | TRBV7-9 | ASSFNRVLNTEAF
TRBJ2-3 | . | 12 | TRBV6-1 | ASSTRQSTDTQY
TRBJ1-5 | . | 12 | TRBV29-1 | SVALGVSNQPQH
TRBJ2-5 | . | 11 | TRBV18 | ASSPSRQETQY
TRBJ1-5 | TRBD1 | 14 | TRBV18 | ASSPGRGHSNQPQH
TRBJ2-7 | . | 13 | TRBV6-4 | ASRDQRPGSYEQY
TRBJ1-1 | . | 14 | TRBV9 | ASSPWGGTRNTEAF
TRBJ2-7 | TRBD2 | 17 | TRBV4-3 | ASSQALILGEGRTYEQY
TRBJ2-7 | . | 9 | TRBV29-1 | SVEVWGEQY
TRBJ2-1 | . | 12 | TRBV9 | ASSPESGRNEQF
TRBJ2-3 | . | 15 | TRBV7-9 | ASSLGAGSSGADTQY